This T cell receptor (beta chain) came from a study of T cells in Graves' hyperthyroidism and ophthalmopathy. About this clonotype: Its specificity is not known.

TCR beta CDR3 region amplification was performed from RNA transcripts. Researchers ran a first-round RT-PCR on the TCR CDR3 using the HTBI primer set. Each CDR3 protein gets one entry after TCRdb re-called the multiplex PCR reads with MiXCR. The profile covers about 520,000 distinct CDR3 sequences, with around 24% appearing a single time and around 11% taken by the ten largest. The CDR3 totals 17 residues. V shed 0 bases, J shed 2 bases, and the junction held 7 bases outside the gene matches. CDR1 is KGHSH, CDR2 LQKENI, per germline. Whole-study findings and limits: A model using 13 V-J features told ophthalmopathy apart from stable hyperthyroidism.

The sequenced material came from blood. The TCR originated in a woman aged 25-40 years with Graves' ophthalmopathy. The V call is TRBV18, the J call TRBJ2-7, with TRBD2 matching over 10 bases. CDR3 DNA: TGTGCCAGCTCACCACCCAGACTAGCGGGTCGGCCCTACGAGCAGTACTTC. It encodes CASSPPRLAGRPYEQYF.